The 25 T cell receptor beta chains below come from one sample, sequenced in a study of blood T cell repertoires in COVID-19. Data came from immunoSEQ multiplex PCR; TCRdb stores just in-frame clones and leaves some out. The table includes a few hundred thousand clones, around 87% detected once. Sequenced material: peripheral blood. These receptors all stem from a woman aged 55-69 years with COVID-19, enrolled during active disease.

The rearrangement links TRBV10-3 to TRBJ1-1; TRBD1 might be the D (6 bases). Germline values: CDR1 ENHRY, CDR2 SYGVKD. The CDR3 has 14 residues. V was cut by 6 bases and J by 3 bases, with 14 bases left in between. Here the CDR3 DNA reads TGTGCCATCAGCACCAGGGGTTCTGACACTGAAGCTTTCTTT. This sequence encodes CAISTRGSDTEAFF.

Concerning this clone: Other DNA sequences from this sample encode an identical CDR3 as well. V and J are TRBV12-3 or TRBV12-4 and TRBJ1-5; D uncertain. The CDR3 covers 13 residues. V was trimmed by 3 bases and J by 4 bases, leaving 7 bases between them. The CDR3: CASSFGGNQPQHF. CDR3 nucleotides: TGTGCCAGCAGTTTCGGCGGGAATCAGCCCCAGCATTTT.

The V and J genes are TRBV2 and TRBJ1-2; D is perhaps TRBD1 (6 bases). There are 13 residues in the CDR3. Per germline, CDR1 SNHLY and CDR2 FYNNEI. Trimming removed 7 bases from V and 5 bases from J, with 14 bases in between. This chain's CDR3 is CASTPRTVYGYTF. CDR3 DNA: TGTGCCAGCACCCCTAGGACAGTTTATGGCTACACCTTC.

Concerning this clone: Additional DNA sequences in this sample encode the identical CDR3. This chain joins TRBV5-4 and TRBJ2-5; D is possibly TRBD2 (6 bases). The CDR3 extends over 14 amino acids. V gave up 0 bases and J gave up 1 base, with 7 bases separating them. Germline V CDR1 and CDR2: SGHNT, YYREEE (reference sequence). The CDR3 DNA reads TGTGCCAGCAGCTTGGCGGGAGTCCAAGAGACCCAGTACTTC. Translation gives CASSLAGVQETQYF. Filled out from reference TRBV5-4 and TRBJ2-5, the complete variable domain reads ETGVTQSPTHLIKTRGQQVTLRCSSQSGHNTVSWYQQALGQGPQFIFQYYREEENGRGNFPPRFSGLQFPNYSSELNVNALELDDSALYLCASSLAGVQETQYFGPGTRLLVL.

The chain couples TRBV14 to TRBJ2-2; TRBD1 might be the D (5 bases). The CDR3 sequence is 13 residues long. With 4 bases removed from V and 4 bases from J, the gap between germline ends came to 7 bases. Per the germline V gene, CDR1 is SGHDN and CDR2 is FVKESK. The CDR3, as DNA: TGTGCCAGCAGCCCAGACAGCACCGGGGAGCTGTTTTTT. As protein: CASSPDSTGELFF.

V usage is TRBV7-9 and J usage is TRBJ1-2, with TRBD1 matching over 7 bases. The CDR3 loop spans 13 amino acids. Germline assignment: CDR1 SEHNR and CDR2 FQNEAQ (reference sequence). Trimming removed 5 bases from V and 2 bases from J; junction bases left unmatched: 2. The CDR3 DNA reads TGTGCCAGCAGCACGGGACAGAACTATGGCTACACCTTC. Amino acids: CASSTGQNYGYTF.

This sequence joins TRBV5-1 and TRBJ1-4, with a possible D match to TRBD1 (6 bases). CDR3 length equals 14 residues. Germline loops: CDR1 SGHRS, CDR2 YFSETQ. V was clipped by 3 bases and J by 8 bases, with 14 bases between them. CDR3 loop: CASSSTGSGEKLFF. The DNA for the CDR3 is TGCGCCAGCAGCTCGACAGGTTCCGGAGAAAAACTGTTTTTT.

The genes are TRBV19 and TRBJ2-7, with 7 bases lining up with TRBD1. CDR1 is LNHDA and CDR2 is SQIVND in the germline V gene (reference sequence). The CDR3 spans 14 residues. V shed 4 bases and J 4 bases; nucleotides not matched to a gene: 7. The CDR3 here is CASSRGTDNYEQYF. Written as DNA, the CDR3 is TGTGCCAGTAGTAGAGGGACAGACAATTACGAGCAGTACTTC.

The rearrangement links TRBV18 to TRBJ1-6; tentative D call: TRBD1 (5 bases). This CDR3 has 15 residues. Germline assignment: CDR1 KGHSH and CDR2 LQKENI. Trimming took off 6 bases at V and 7 bases at J, with 16 bases between the two ends. The CDR3 here is CASSSTGEPNSPLHF. The CDR3 DNA reads as TGTGCCAGCTCCTCAACAGGTGAACCAAATTCACCCCTCCACTTT.

This chain joins TRBV4-2 and TRBJ1-2, with unresolved D. V shed 4 bases and J shed 6 bases, with 15 bases lying between them. CDR3 length: 14 amino acids. From germline, CDR1 is LGHNA and CDR2 YNFKEQ. For the CDR3, the DNA is TGTGCCAGCAGCCTGGAGGGAGGCGGAGATGGCTACACCTTC. Protein: CASSLEGGGDGYTF.

CDR3 nucleotide sequence: TGCGCCAGCAGCTTAGGCAATCCAGGGTCTGAAGCTTTCTTT. This codes for CASSLGNPGSEAFF. The rearrangement links TRBV5-1 to TRBJ1-1, with D possibly TRBD1 on 5 matching bases. CDR1 and CDR2 from the germline V gene are SGHRS and YFSETQ. V lost 2 bases and J 6 bases, leaving 14 bases between the germline ends. The CDR3 runs 14 residues.

With regard to this clone: This same CDR3 is encoded by further DNA sequences in the sample. The chain is built from TRBV12-3 or TRBV12-4 and TRBJ1-1; no clear D gene. The CDR3 is 11 residues long. V gave up 3 bases and J gave up 6 bases, with 5 bases separating them. The CDR3 DNA follows: TGTGCCAGCAGTTTCTCCGCTGAAGCTTTCTTT. Protein product: CASSFSAEAFF.

This sequence joins TRBV7-9 and TRBJ2-3; the D gene is possibly TRBD1 (6 bases). This CDR3 is 14 amino acids long. The V and J ends lost 3 bases and 0 bases respectively, with 7 bases between them. Looked up from germline, CDR1 is SEHNR and CDR2 is FQNEAQ (reference sequence). The CDR3 protein is CASSFGQSTDTQYF. In nucleotides, the CDR3 is TGTGCCAGCAGCTTCGGACAGAGCACAGATACGCAGTATTTT.

The chain employs TRBV15 and TRBJ1-1, with D unresolved. Trimming cost V 0 bases and J 3 bases, with 5 bases left between them. The CDR3 has 13 residues. Germline V gene sequence: CDR1 LNHNV, CDR2 YYDKDF (reference sequence). The CDR3 is CATSREQYTEAFF. The CDR3 DNA follows: TGTGCCACCAGCAGAGAACAGTACACTGAAGCTTTCTTT.

This clone was observed a single time. The V call is TRBV12-3 or TRBV12-4, the J call TRBJ1-2; the match to TRBD1 covers 8 bases. The CDR3 is 12 amino acids. J lost 7 bases, V lost 6 bases, and 4 bases had no gene match. DNA for the CDR3: TGTGCCAGCAGAACACAGGGGGGTGGCTACACCTTC. Translating gives CASRTQGGGYTF.

This clone showed up just a few times. V gene TRBV7-2 combines with J gene TRBJ1-6, with D possibly TRBD1 on 5 matching bases. CDR1 and CDR2 (germline): SGHTA, FQGNSA. The CDR3 length is 15 residues. Trimming took 3 bases from V and 4 from J, leaving 10 bases between them. CDR3 bases: TGTGCCAGCAGCTTCACCGACAGTTATAATTCACCCCTCCACTTT. Translated: CASSFTDSYNSPLHF. The variable domain in full, with the rest retrieved from reference TRBV7-2 and TRBJ1-6, is GAGVSQSPSNKVTEKGKDVELRCDPISGHTALYWYRQSLGQGLEFLIYFQGNSAPDKSGLPSDRFSAERTGGSVSTLTIQRTQQEDSAVYLCASSFTDSYNSPLHFGNGTRLTVT.

The V call is TRBV6-6, the J call TRBJ2-1, with 16 bases fitting TRBD2. Trimming cost V 7 bases and J 9 bases; bases outside gene matches: 9. The CDR3 has 16 amino acids. Germline loops: CDR1 MNHNY, CDR2 SVGAGI (reference sequence). For the CDR3, the DNA is TGTGCCAGCACAACCGGGACTAGCGGGGGGGTGGTTGAGCAGTTCTTC. This encodes CASTTGTSGGVVEQFF.

The J gene is TRBJ1-2, the V gene TRBV3-1 (or the pseudogene TRBV3-2); 8 bases are a match to TRBD1. Germline CDR1 and CDR2: LGHDT and YNNKEL (reference sequence). The V gene end was trimmed by 1 base and the J gene end by 2 bases; junction bases not matched to a gene: 3. The CDR3 has 15 amino acids. The CDR3 DNA reads as TGTGCCAGCAGCCAAGGGGACAGGCTAAACTATGGCTACACCTTC. Translating it yields CASSQGDRLNYGYTF.

The rearrangement joins TRBV7-2 to TRBJ1-5; tentative D call: TRBD1 (6 bases). Germline V gives CDR1 SGHTA, CDR2 FQGNSA. V lost 2 bases, J lost 1 base, and 12 bases lay in between. The CDR3 runs to 16 residues. This CDR3 reads CASSLFYRASNQPQHF. In DNA, the CDR3 is TGTGCCAGCAGCTTATTCTACAGGGCGAGCAATCAGCCCCAGCATTTT.

This chain joins TRBV2 and TRBJ1-2, with a weak D call TRBD1 (5 bases). Germline values: CDR1 SNHLY, CDR2 FYNNEI. V dropped 6 bases and J dropped 8 bases, with 19 bases sitting between them. This CDR3 contains 14 residues. CDR3: CASRRDSLLGGYTF. CDR3 DNA sequence: TGTGCCAGCAGGCGGGACTCTCTTCTCGGAGGCTACACCTTC. The whole variable domain, remainder taken from reference TRBV2 and TRBJ1-2, is EPEVTQTPSHQVTQMGQEVILRCVPISNHLYFYWYRQILGQKVEFLVSFYNNEISEKSEIFDDQFSVERPDGSNFTLKIRSTKLEDSAMYFCASRRDSLLGGYTFGSGTRLTVV.

On this clone: This CDR3 is also generated by other DNA sequences in the sample. J is TRBJ1-2 and V is TRBV4-2; D possibly corresponds to TRBD1 (5 bases). V dropped 6 bases and J dropped 6 bases, with 11 bases sitting between them. This CDR3 has 12 residues. Germline values: CDR1 LGHNA, CDR2 YNFKEQ. The CDR3 spells CASSQGGDGYTF. Written as DNA, the CDR3 is TGTGCCAGCAGTCAGGGTGGGGATGGCTACACCTTC.

The CDR3 loop is CASSLGTALLNTEAFF. The CDR3 region has the DNA TGCGCCAGCAGCTTGGGGACAGCACTATTAAACACTGAAGCTTTCTTT. V is TRBV5-1 and J is TRBJ1-1; D perhaps matches TRBD1 (6 bases). Germline CDR1 SGHRS, CDR2 YFSETQ. The CDR3 loop spans 16 amino acids. V was clipped by 0 bases and J by 2 bases, with 14 bases between them.

J is TRBJ1-4 and V is TRBV18; TRBD1 matches at 9 bases. The germline V gene has CDR1 KGHSH and CDR2 LQKENI. The trim removed 3 bases at V and 8 bases at J, leaving 7 bases unmatched. The CDR3 has 15 residues. CDR3 sequence: CASSPIQGAGEKLFF. CDR3 nucleotide sequence: TGTGCCAGCTCACCGATACAGGGGGCAGGCGAAAAACTGTTTTTT. Drawing the rest from reference TRBV18 and TRBJ1-4, the complete variable domain is NAGVMQNPRHLVRRRGQEARLRCSPMKGHSHVYWYRQLPEEGLKFMVYLQKENIIDESGMPKERFSAEFPKEGPSILRIQQVVRGDSAAYFCASSPIQGAGEKLFFGSGTQLSVL.

The chain couples TRBV9 to TRBJ1-6; D remains unclear. This CDR3 is 18 amino acids long. V was cut by 0 bases and J by 5 bases, with 18 bases left in between. The germline V gene has CDR1 SGDLS and CDR2 YYNGEE. The CDR3 DNA sequence: TGTGCCAGCAGCGTAGGATTTCAAGCGGGTCGAAATAATTCACCCCTCCACTTT. Its protein product is CASSVGFQAGRNNSPLHF.

This clone has just one count. J is TRBJ1-1 and V is TRBV9; tentative D call: TRBD1 (5 bases). From germline, CDR1 is SGDLS and CDR2 YYNGEE. This CDR3 is built from 12 residues. V was trimmed by 5 bases and J by 5 bases, leaving 10 bases between them. The CDR3 here is CASSTRGTEAFF. The CDR3 region has the DNA TGTGCCAGCAGTACAAGGGGTACTGAAGCTTTCTTT.